This is a list of T cell receptor beta chains from one sample in a study of cytomegalovirus exposure and HLA in healthy donors. Some clones are missing from TCRdb's copy, which holds only in-frame ones; the method was immunoSEQ multiplex PCR. The profile covers over 150,000 clones, with 65% to 80% appearing a single time and 3.5% to 5% taken by the ten largest. The material sequenced was PBMCs. Receptors originate from a man aged 35 to 55 in good health and CMV-seronegative. CDR3s include the opening cysteine and the closing phenylalanine or tryptophan. D genes are given only for firm matches. Expanded clones get a size class; other rows say once, few or many, or leave the size out.

V,size,J,D,DNA,CDR3
TRBV5-6,-,TRBJ1-2,-,TGTGCCAGCAGCCCGGACAGTCTGTATGGCTACACCTTC,CASSPDSLYGYTF
TRBV12-2,-,TRBJ1-4,-,TGTGCAAGTCGCTTGCCTTCAGGACTGTTTTTT,CASRLPSGLFF
TRBV6-6,-,TRBJ1-5,TRBD1,TGTGCCAGCACCCAGAGGAAAAGACAGGGAGGTCAGCCCCAGCATTTT,CASTQRKRQGGQPQHF
TRBV21-1,-,TRBJ2-3,-,TGTGCCAGCAGCAATGGAGCATGGCGGGGGGCACCCACAGATACGCAGTATTTT,CASSNGAWRGAPTDTQYF
TRBV2,few,TRBJ1-5,-,TGTGCCAGCAGGACAAGGCGGGGGTCGAACAATCAGCCCCAGCATTTT,CASRTRRGSNNQPQHF
TRBV11-2,-,TRBJ2-7,-,TGTGCCAGCAGCCCGACCGGGACAACGCACGAGCAGTACTTC,CASSPTGTTHEQYF
TRBV27,-,TRBJ2-1,TRBD1,TGTGCCAGCACCCGATCGGGACAGGCATACAATGAGCAGTTCTTC,CASTRSGQAYNEQFF
TRBV7-8,-,TRBJ1-1,-,TGTGCCAGCAGCTACCGGCGACAGTTGAACACTGAAGCTTTCTTT,CASSYRRQLNTEAFF
TRBV4-2,-,TRBJ1-6,TRBD1,TGTGCCAGCAGCCAAGATTGGAGGACAGGACGGTCGAATTCACCCCTCCACTTT,CASSQDWRTGRSNSPLHF
TRBV4-1,-,TRBJ2-7,TRBD1,TGCGCCAGCAGCCAACCGGGACAGGGGTTCTACGAGCAGTACTTC,CASSQPGQGFYEQYF
TRBV27,-,TRBJ2-7,-,TGTGCCAGCAGTCCAGACAGACCTTCCTACGAGCAGTACTTC,CASSPDRPSYEQYF
TRBV15,-,TRBJ2-1,TRBD2,TGTGCCACCAGCAGGAATAGCGGGGGGGCGAATGAGCAGTTCTTC,CATSRNSGGANEQFF
TRBV30,-,TRBJ2-3,TRBD1,TGTGCCTGGACTAGGGGGCCGACAGATACGCAGTATTTT,CAWTRGPTDTQYF
TRBV9,-,TRBJ2-3,TRBD2,TGTGCCAGCAGCGCCGCCCGGGACTACCACACAGATACGCAGTATTTT,CASSAARDYHTDTQYF
TRBV4-1,-,TRBJ2-2,-,TGCGCCAGCAGCCAAGTAACTAAGAACACCGGGGAGCTGTTTTTT,CASSQVTKNTGELFF
TRBV28,-,TRBJ1-6,-,TGTGCCAGCAGCGGAAACGGGGGTCTCTCACCCCTCCACTTT,CASSGNGGLSPLHF
TRBV6-5,-,TRBJ1-1,-,TGTGCCAGCAGAGTGAAAGTGGAGGGGACTGAAGCTTTCTTT,CASRVKVEGTEAFF
TRBV5-1,once,TRBJ1-2,TRBD1,TGCGCCAGCAGCCAGGGGGACAGGGGGCAAGGCTACACCTTC,CASSQGDRGQGYTF
TRBV30,-,TRBJ2-1,TRBD1,TGTGCCTGGAGTGTACTGTCTATGGGTCGGGACAGTTACAATGAGCAGTTCTTC,CAWSVLSMGRDSYNEQFF
TRBV5-4,once,TRBJ1-1,-,TGTGCCAGCAGCTTGGTGCAGGGGAACACTGAAGCTTTCTTT,CASSLVQGNTEAFF
TRBV5-1,-,TRBJ2-7,-,TGCGCCAGCAGCTTTGGAGACTACGAGCAGTACTTC,CASSFGDYEQYF
TRBV7-3,-,TRBJ2-2,TRBD2,TGTGCCAGCAGTTGGGAGGGGTTCGGGGAGCTGTTTTTT,CASSWEGFGELFF
TRBV5-8,-,TRBJ1-4,TRBD1,TGTGCCAGCAGTCCCGGACAGGGGGCACCTAATGAAAAACTGTTTTTT,CASSPGQGAPNEKLFF
TRBV7-9,-,TRBJ1-1,-,TGTGCCAGCAGCTTAGTGCCCAGGGAGAACACTGAAGCTTTCTTT,CASSLVPRENTEAFF
TRBV11-2,-,TRBJ2-1,TRBD1,TGTGCCAGCAGCTCCAAGGGGGCGGACTACAATGAGCAGTTCTTC,CASSSKGADYNEQFF
TRBV19,-,TRBJ2-5,-,TGTGCCAGTAGTTTCACTAGGGAGACCCAGTACTTC,CASSFTRETQYF
TRBV19,-,TRBJ1-2,-,TGTGCCACCGGTAACCTTAACTATGGCTACACCTTC,CATGNLNYGYTF
TRBV5-1,-,TRBJ2-1,TRBD2,TGCGCCAGCAGCTTCGGGAATAGCGGGGGGTCGTATGAGCAGTTCTTC,CASSFGNSGGSYEQFF
TRBV15,-,TRBJ2-1,TRBD2,TGTGCCACCAGCGTCGGACTAGCGGGGGCCCGGGTCAATGAGCAGTTCTTC,CATSVGLAGARVNEQFF
TRBV6-5,-,TRBJ2-7,-,TGTGCCAGCAGCTACGGCCGAGGTGAGCAGTACTTC,CASSYGRGEQYF
TRBV5-8,once,TRBJ1-2,TRBD1,TGTGCCAGCAGCCTAGGGACAGGGGGCTATGGCTACACCTTC,CASSLGTGGYGYTF
TRBV4-3,-,TRBJ1-4,-,TGCGCCAGCAGCCAAGATCCCACCGCCGGAAAACTGTTTTTT,CASSQDPTAGKLFF
TRBV29-1,-,TRBJ2-7,-,TGCAGCGTTGTTACCGGGAATGAGCAGTACTTC,CSVVTGNEQYF
TRBV2,-,TRBJ2-5,TRBD2,TGTGCCAGCCTCTTCGCTGGCGGGGGGCAAGAGACCCAGTACTTC,CASLFAGGGQETQYF
TRBV2,few,TRBJ2-1,-,TGTGCCTTCCTGACGAGGAATGAGCAGTTCTTC,CAFLTRNEQFF
TRBV6-5,once,TRBJ1-4,-,TGTGCCAGCAGGGTCTCGGCGGGCCTTAATGAAAAACTGTTTTTT,CASRVSAGLNEKLFF
TRBV15,-,TRBJ2-5,-,TGTGCCACCAGCAGTTCTCGGACACTCCTTCAAGAGACCCAGTACTTC,CATSSSRTLLQETQYF
TRBV28,-,TRBJ1-1,TRBD1,TGTGCCAGCAGTTTAAGGATAGGGACAGACCTAATGAACACTGAAGTTTTCTTT,CASSLRIGTDLMNTEVFF
TRBV19,-,TRBJ1-4,-,TGTGCCAGTGGATTGGACGGAGCTGGAGGAAAACTGTTTTTT,CASGLDGAGGKLFF
TRBV5-1,-,TRBJ1-6,-,TGCGCCAGCAGTTTGGGGGACACCCTTGGGGTCCTCCACTTT,CASSLGDTLGVLHF